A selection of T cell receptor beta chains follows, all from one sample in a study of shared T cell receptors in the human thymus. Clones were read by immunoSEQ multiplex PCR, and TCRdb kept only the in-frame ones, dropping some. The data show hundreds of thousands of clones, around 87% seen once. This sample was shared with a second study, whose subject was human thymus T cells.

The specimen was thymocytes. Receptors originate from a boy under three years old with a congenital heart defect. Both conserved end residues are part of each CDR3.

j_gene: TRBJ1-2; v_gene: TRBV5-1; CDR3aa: CASPPRTSIQREYGYAF
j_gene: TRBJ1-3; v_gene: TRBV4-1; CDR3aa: CASSQKWPEERNTIYF
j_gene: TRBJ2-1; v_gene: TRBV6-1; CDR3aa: CASSEARLADSYNEQFF
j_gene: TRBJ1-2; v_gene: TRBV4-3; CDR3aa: CASSQDNRDYGYTF
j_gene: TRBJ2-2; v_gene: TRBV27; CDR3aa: CASSLQGPGTGELFF
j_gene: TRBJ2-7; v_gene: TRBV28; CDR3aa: CASSFTGPSYEQYF
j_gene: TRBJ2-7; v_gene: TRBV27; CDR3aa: CASSFRTDHYEQYF
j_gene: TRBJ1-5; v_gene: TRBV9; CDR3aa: CASSPGPFRIGSNQPQHF
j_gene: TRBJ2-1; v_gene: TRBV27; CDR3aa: CASSFRTSGKVDEQFF
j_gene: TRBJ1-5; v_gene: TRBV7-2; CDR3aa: CASSPQGTGKTSQPQHF
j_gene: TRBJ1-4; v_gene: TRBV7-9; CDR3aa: CASSFAGCREKLFF
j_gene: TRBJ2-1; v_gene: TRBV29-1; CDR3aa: CSVGGTGIRNEQFF
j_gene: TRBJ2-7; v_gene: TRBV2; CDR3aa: CASKPRDRGDEQYF
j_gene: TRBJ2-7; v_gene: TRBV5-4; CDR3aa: CASSRLGRENEQYF
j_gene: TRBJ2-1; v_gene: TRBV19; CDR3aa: CASSIRLSGGRHGAQFF
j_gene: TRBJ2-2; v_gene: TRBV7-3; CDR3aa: CASSLRRLNTGELFF
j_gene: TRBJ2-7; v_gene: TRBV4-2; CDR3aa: CASSHQTGKPYEQYF
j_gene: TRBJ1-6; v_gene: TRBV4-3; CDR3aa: CASSHQTGFSVPPLHF
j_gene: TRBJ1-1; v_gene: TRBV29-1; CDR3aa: CSAQATEAFF
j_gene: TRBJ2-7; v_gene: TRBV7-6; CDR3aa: CASSLANSSYEQYF
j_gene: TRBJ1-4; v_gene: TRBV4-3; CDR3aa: CASSQGTGPTNEKLFF
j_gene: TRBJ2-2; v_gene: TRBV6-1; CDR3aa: CASREAAEVNTGELFF
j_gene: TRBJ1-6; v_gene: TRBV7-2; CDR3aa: CASSLRLGTNSPLHF
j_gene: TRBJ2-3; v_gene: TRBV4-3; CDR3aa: CASSQGRLERATTDTQYF
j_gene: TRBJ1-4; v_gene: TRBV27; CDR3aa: CASSPRLRPPVSNEKLFF
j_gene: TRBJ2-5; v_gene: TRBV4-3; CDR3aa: CASSQEVAGSQETQYF
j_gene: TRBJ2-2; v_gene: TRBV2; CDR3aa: CASGGRRNTGELFF
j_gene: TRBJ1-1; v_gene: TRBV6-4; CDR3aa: CARGQVKTPVYGAFF
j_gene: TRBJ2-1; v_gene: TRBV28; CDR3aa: CASSRKKGRLAGQQFF
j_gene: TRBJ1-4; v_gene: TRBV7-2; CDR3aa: CASSLVGRGNEKLFF
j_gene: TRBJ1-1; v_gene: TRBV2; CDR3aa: CASSEIPGQGGPEAFF
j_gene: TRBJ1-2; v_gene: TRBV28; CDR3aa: CASRLGLKSGGYTF
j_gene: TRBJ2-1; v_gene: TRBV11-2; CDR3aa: CASSYPQGYNEQFF
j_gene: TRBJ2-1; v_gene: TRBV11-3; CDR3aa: CASSLSRDEQFF
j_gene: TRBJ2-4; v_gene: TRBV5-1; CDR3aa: CASRGHTGTGENIQYF
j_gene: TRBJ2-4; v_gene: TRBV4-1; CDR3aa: CASSHKGEDGAKNIQYF
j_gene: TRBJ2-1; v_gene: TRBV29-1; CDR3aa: CSVAKRLSSYNEQFF
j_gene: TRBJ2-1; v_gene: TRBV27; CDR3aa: CASGHRSSSYNEQFF
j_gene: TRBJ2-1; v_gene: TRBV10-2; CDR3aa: CASSDLGQGSYNEQFF
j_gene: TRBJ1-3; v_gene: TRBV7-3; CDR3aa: CASSLTGGPGNTIYF
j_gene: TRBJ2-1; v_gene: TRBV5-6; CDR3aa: CASSLWGLVYNEQFF
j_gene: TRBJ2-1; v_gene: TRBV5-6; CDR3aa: CASSLVLPEQFF
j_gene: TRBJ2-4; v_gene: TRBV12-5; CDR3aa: CASGGAGNLAKNIQYF
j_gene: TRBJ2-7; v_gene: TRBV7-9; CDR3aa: CASSLGGLAYEQYF
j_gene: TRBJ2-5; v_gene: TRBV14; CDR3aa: CASSPHRDGETQYF
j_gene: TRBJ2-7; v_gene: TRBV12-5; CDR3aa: CASGGTGAEQYF
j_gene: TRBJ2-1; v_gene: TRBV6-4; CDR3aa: CASSDHAGGRNEQFF
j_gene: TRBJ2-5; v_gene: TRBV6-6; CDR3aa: CASSHSGQDIETQYF